This TCR beta chain was captured in a study of T cell repertoires in cytomegalovirus infection. Turning to the study itself: From public TCR beta signatures came an indication of both CMV infection and matching HLA type. Findings of the study overall: HLA-C-restricted CMV clonotypes gave the most frequent clonotype in two of eight donors. The cumulative frequency of public TCR beta families identified carriers of CMV plus the relevant HLA.

The V gene end was trimmed by 3 bases and the J gene end by 4 bases; junction bases not matched to a gene: 2. The CDR3 is 13 amino acids. Germline CDR1 is LGHNA and CDR2 is YSLEER. TCRdb re-analysed the reads in MiXCR, keeping a single row per CDR3 protein. The sample holds 65,000 to 95,000 distinct CDR3 sequences, more than 3.5% seen once. There are many counts of this clonotype. Its specificity is not known. V gene TRBV4-3 combines with J gene TRBJ1-1, with 7 bases matching TRBD1. Sequencing input: PBMCs. The clonotype was recovered from a human donor in good health (CMV status not recorded). Some clones in this sample may be carry-over from other donors' samples. CDR3 amino acids: CASSQTGPTEAFF. The CDR3 region has the DNA TGCGCCAGCAGCCAGACAGGGCCCACTGAAGCTTTCTTT.